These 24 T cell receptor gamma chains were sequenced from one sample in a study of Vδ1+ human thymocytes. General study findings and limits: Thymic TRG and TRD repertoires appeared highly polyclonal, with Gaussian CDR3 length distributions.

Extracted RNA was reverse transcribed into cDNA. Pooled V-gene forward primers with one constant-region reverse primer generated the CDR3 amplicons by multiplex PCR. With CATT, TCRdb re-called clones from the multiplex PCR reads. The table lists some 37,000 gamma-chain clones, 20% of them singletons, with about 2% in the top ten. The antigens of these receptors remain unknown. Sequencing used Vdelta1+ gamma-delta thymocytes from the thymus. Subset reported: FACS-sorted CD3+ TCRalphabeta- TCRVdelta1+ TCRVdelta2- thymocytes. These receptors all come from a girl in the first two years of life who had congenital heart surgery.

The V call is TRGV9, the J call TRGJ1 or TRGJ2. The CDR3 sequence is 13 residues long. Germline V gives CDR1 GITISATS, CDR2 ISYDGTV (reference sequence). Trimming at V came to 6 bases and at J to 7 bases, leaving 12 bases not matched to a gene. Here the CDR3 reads CALWQTRGYKKLF. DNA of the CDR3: TGTGCCTTGTGGCAAACTAGAGGGTATAAGAAACTCTTT.

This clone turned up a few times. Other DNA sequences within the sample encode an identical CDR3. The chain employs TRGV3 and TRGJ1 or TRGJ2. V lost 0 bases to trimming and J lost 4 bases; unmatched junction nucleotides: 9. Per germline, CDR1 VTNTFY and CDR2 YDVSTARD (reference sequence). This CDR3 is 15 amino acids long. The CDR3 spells CATWDRRRGYYKKLF. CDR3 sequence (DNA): TGTGCCACCTGGGACAGGCGCCGGGGGTATTATAAGAAACTCTTT.

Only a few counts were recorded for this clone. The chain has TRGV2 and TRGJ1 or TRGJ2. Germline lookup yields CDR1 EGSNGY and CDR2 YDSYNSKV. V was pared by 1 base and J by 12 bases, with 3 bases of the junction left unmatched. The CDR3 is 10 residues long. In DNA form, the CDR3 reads TGTGCCACCTGGGACGGAGGGAAACTCTTT. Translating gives CATWDGGKLF.

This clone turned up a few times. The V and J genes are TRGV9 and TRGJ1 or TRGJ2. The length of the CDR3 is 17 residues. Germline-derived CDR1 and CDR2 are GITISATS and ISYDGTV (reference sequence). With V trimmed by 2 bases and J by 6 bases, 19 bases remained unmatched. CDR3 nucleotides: TGTGCCTTGTGGGAGGCTCCCGCTAGCGGCGCAGGTTATAAGAAACTCTTT. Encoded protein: CALWEAPASGAGYKKLF.

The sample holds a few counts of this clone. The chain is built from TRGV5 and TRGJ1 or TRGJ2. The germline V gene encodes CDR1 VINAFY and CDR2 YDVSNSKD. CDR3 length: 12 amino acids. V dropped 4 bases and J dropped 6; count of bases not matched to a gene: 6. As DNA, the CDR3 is TGTGCCACCTGGGATCAAGCTTATAAGAAACTCTTT. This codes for CATWDQAYKKLF.

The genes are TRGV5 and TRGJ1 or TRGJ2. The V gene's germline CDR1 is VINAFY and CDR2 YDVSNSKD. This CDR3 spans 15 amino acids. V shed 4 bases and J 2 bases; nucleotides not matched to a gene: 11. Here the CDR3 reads CATWERGEDYYKKLF. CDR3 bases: TGTGCCACCTGGGAGAGGGGAGAGGATTATTATAAGAAACTCTTT.

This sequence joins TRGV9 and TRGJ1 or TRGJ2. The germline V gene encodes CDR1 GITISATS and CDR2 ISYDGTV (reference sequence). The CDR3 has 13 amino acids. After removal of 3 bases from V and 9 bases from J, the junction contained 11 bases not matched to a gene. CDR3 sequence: CALWEMDVRKKLF. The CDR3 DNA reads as TGTGCCTTGTGGGAGATGGACGTTCGTAAGAAACTCTTT.

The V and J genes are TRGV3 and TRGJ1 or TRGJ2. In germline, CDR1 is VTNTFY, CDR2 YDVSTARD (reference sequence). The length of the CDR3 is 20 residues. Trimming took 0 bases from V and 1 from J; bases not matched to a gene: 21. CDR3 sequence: CATWDRPNPKLSTNYYKKLF. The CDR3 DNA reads TGTGCCACCTGGGACAGGCCGAACCCCAAATTATCGACAAATTATTATAAGAAACTCTTT.

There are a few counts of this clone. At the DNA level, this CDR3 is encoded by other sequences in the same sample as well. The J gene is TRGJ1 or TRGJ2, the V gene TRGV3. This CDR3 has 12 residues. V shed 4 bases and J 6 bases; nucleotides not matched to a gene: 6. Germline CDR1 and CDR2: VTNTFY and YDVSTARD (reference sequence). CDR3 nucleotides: TGTGCCACCTGGGATTCCCTTTATAAGAAACTCTTT. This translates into CATWDSLYKKLF.

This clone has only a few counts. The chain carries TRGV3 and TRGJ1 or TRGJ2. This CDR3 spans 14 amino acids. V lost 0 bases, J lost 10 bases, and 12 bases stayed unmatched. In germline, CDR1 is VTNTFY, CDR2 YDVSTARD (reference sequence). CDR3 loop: CATWDRPGKEKKLF. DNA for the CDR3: TGTGCCACCTGGGACAGGCCTGGGAAAGAGAAGAAACTCTTT.

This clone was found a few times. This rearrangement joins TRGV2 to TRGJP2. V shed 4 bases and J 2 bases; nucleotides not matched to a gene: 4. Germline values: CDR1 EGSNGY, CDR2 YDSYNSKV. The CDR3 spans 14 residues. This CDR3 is CATWDCSSDWIKTF. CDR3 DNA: TGTGCCACCTGGGATTGCAGTAGTGATTGGATCAAGACGTTT.

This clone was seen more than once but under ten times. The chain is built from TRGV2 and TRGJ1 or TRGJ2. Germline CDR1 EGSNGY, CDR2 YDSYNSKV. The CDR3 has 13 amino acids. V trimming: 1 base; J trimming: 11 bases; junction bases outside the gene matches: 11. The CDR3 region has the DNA TGTGCCACCTGGGACGGTCTGAGGTTCGAGAAACTCTTT. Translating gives CATWDGLRFEKLF.

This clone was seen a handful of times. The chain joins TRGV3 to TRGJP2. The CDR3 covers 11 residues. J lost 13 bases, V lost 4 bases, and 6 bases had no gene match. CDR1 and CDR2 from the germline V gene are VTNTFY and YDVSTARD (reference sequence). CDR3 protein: CATWDPAIKTF. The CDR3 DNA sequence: TGTGCCACCTGGGATCCCGCGATCAAGACGTTT.

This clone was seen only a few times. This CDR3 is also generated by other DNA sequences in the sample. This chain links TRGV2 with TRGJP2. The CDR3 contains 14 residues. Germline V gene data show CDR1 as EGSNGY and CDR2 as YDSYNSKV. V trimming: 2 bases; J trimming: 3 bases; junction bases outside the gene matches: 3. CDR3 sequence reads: CATWDAGSDWIKTF. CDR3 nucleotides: TGTGCCACCTGGGACGCCGGTAGTGATTGGATCAAGACGTTT.

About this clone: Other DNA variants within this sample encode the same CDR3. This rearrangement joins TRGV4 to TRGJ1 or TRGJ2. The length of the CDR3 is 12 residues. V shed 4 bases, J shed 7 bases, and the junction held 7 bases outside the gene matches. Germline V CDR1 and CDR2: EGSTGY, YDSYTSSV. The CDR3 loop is CATWDGAYKKLF. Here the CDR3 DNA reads TGTGCCACCTGGGACGGCGCATATAAGAAACTCTTT.

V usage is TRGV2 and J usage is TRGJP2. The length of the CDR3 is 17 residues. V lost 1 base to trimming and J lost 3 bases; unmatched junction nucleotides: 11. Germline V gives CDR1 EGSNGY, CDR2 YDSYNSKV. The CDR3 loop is CATWDGPPSGSDWIKTF. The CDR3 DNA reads TGTGCCACCTGGGACGGACCCCCTAGTGGTAGTGATTGGATCAAGACGTTT.

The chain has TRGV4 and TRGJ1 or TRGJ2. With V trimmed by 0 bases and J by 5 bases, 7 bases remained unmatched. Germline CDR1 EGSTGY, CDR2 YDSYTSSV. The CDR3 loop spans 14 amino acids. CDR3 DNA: TGTGCCACCTGGGATGGGCCGGGGAATTATAAGAAACTCTTT. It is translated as CATWDGPGNYKKLF.

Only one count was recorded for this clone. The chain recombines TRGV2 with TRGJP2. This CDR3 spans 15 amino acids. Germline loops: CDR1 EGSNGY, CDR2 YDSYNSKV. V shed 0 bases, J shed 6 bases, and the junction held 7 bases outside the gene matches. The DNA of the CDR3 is TGTGCCACCTGGGACGGGGAGAGGGGTGATTGGATCAAGACGTTT. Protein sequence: CATWDGERGDWIKTF.

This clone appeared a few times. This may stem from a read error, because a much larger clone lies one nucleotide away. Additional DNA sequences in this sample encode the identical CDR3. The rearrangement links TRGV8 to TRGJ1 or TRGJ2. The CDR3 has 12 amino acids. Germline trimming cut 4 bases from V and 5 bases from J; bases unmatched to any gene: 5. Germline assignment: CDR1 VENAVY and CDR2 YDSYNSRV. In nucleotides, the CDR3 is TGTGCCACCTGGGACTTTCATTATAAGAAACTCTTT. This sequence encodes CATWDFHYKKLF.

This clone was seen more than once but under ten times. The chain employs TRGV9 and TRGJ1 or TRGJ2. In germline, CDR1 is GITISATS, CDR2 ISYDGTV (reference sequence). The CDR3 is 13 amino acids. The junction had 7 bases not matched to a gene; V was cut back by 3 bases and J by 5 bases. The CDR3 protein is CALWESRNYKKLF. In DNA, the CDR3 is TGTGCCTTGTGGGAGAGTAGGAATTATAAGAAACTCTTT.

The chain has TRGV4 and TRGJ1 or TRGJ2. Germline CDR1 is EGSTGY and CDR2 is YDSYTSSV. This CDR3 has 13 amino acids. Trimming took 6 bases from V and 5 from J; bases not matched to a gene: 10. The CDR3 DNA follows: TGTGCCACCTGGCATCCCTTCCATTATAAGAAACTCTTT. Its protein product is CATWHPFHYKKLF.

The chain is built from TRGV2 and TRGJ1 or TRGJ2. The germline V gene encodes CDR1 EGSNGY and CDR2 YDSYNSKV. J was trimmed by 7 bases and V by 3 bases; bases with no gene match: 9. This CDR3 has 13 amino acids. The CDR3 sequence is CATWDFPGYKKLF. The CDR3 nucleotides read TGTGCCACCTGGGACTTCCCTGGGTATAAGAAACTCTTT.

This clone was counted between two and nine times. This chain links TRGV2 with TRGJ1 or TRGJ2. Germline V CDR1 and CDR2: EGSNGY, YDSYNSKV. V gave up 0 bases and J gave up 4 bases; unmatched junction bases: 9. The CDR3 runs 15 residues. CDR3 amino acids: CATWDGPNRYYKKLF. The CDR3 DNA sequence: TGTGCCACCTGGGACGGGCCGAATCGGTATTATAAGAAACTCTTT.

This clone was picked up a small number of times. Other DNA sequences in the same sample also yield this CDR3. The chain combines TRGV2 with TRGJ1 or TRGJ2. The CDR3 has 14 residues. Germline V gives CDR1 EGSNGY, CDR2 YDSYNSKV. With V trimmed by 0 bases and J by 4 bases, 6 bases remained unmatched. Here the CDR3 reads CATWDGPRYYKKLF. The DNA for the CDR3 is TGTGCCACCTGGGACGGGCCCCGATATTATAAGAAACTCTTT.